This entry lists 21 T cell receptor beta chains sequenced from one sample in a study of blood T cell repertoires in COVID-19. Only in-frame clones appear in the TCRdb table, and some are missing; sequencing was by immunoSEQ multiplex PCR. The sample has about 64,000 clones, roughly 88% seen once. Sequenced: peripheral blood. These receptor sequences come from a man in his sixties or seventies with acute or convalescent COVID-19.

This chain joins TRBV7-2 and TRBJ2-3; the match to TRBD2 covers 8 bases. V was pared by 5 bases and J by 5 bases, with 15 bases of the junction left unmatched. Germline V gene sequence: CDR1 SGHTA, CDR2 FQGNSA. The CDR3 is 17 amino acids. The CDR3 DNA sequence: TGTGCCAGCAGCCATCCCGGGACTAGGTTCCAGAAAGATACGCAGTATTTT. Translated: CASSHPGTRFQKDTQYF. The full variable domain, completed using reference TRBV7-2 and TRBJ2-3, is GAGVSQSPSNKVTEKGKDVELRCDPISGHTALYWYRQSLGQGLEFLIYFQGNSAPDKSGLPSDRFSAERTGGSVSTLTIQRTQQEDSAVYLCASSHPGTRFQKDTQYFGPGTRLTVL.

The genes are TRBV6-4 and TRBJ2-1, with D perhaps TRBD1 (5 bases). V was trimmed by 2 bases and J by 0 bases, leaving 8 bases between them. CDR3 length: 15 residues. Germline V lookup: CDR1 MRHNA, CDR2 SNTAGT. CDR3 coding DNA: TGTGCCAGCAGTGACACCGACAGCTCCTACAATGAGCAGTTCTTC. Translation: CASSDTDSSYNEQFF.

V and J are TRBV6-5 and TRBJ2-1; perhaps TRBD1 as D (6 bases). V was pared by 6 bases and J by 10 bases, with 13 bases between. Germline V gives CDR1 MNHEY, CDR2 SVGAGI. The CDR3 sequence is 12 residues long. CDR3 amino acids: CASRRTGSEQFF. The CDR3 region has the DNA TGTGCCAGCAGAAGAACAGGGAGCGAGCAGTTCTTC.

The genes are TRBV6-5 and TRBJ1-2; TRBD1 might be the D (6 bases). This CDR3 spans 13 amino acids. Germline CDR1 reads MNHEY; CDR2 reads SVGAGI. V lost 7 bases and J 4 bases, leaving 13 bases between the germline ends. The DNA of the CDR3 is TGTGCCAGCAATAGACAGGAAGGCTATGGCTACACCTTC. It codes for CASNRQEGYGYTF.

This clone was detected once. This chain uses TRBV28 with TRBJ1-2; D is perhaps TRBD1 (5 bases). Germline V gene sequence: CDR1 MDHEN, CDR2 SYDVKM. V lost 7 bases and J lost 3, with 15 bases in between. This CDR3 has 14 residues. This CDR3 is CASKGVGKDYGYTF. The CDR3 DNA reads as TGTGCCAGCAAAGGGGTGGGGAAAGACTATGGCTACACCTTC.

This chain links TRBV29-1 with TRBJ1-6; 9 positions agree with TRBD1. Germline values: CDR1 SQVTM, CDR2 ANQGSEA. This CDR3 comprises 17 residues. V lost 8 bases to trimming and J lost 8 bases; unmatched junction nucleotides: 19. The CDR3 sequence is CSPSTPRGDRGDSPLHF. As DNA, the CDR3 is TGCAGCCCCTCAACTCCGAGAGGCGACAGGGGGGATTCACCCCTCCACTTT.

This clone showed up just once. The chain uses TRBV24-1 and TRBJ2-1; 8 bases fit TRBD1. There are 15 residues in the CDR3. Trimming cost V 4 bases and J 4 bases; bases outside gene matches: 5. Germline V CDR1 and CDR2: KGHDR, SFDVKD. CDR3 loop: CATSDRDRPYNEQFF. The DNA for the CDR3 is TGTGCCACCAGTGACCGGGACAGGCCTTACAATGAGCAGTTCTTC.

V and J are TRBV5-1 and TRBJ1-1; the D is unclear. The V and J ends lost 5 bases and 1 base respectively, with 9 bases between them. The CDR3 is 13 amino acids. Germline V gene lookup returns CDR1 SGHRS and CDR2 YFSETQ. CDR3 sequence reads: CASRALTNTEAFF. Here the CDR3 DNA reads TGCGCCAGCAGAGCCCTCACGAACACTGAAGCTTTCTTT.

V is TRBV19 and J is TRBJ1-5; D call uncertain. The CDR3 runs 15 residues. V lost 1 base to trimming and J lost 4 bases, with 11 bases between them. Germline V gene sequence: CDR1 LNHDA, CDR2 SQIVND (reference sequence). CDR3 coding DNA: TGTGCCAGTAGTATAGTAGGAGGATTGAATCAGCCCCAGCATTTT. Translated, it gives CASSIVGGLNQPQHF.

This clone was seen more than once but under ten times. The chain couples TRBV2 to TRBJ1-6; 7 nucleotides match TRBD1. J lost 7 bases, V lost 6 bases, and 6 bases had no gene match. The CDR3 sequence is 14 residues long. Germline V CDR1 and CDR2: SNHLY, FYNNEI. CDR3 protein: CASRPGQSNSPLHF. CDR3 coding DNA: TGTGCCAGCAGGCCGGGACAGTCAAATTCACCCCTCCACTTT.

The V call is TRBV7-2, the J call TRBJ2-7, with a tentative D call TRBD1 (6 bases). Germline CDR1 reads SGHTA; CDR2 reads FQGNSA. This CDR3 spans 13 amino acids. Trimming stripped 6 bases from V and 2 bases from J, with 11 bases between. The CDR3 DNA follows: TGTGCCAGCAGTCGGGCAGGGGCCTACGAGCAGTACTTC. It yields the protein CASSRAGAYEQYF.

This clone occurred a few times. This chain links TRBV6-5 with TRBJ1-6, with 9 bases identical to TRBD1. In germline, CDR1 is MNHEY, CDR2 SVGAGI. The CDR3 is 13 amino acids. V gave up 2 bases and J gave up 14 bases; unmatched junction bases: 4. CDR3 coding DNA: TGTGCCAGCAGTTACGGACAGGGGTTAACCCTCCACTTT. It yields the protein CASSYGQGLTLHF.

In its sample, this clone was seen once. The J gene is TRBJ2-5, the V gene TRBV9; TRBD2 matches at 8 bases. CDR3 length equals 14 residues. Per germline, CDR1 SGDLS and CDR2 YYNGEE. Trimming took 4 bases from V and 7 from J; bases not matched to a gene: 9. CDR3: CASSSDAGGLTQYF. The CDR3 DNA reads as TGTGCCAGCAGCTCCGATGCGGGGGGCCTGACCCAGTACTTC.

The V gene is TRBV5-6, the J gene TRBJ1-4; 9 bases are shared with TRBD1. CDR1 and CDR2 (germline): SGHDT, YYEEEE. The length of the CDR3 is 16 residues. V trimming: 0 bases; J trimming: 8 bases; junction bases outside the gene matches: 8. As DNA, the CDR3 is TGTGCCAGCAGCTTGGTGGGACAGGGACGGGCAGAAAAACTGTTTTTT. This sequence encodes CASSLVGQGRAEKLFF.

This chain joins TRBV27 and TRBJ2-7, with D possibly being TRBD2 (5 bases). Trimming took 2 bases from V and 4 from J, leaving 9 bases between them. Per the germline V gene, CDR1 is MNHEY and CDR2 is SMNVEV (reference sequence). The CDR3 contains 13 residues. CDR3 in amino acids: CASSLSGVYEQYF. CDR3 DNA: TGTGCCAGCAGTTTAAGCGGAGTATACGAGCAGTACTTC.

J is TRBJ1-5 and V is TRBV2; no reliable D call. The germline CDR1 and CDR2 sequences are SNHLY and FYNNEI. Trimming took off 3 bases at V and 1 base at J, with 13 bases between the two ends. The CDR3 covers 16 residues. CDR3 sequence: CASSESGFSSNQPQHF. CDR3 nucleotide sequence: TGTGCCAGCAGTGAGTCCGGATTTAGCAGCAATCAGCCCCAGCATTTT.

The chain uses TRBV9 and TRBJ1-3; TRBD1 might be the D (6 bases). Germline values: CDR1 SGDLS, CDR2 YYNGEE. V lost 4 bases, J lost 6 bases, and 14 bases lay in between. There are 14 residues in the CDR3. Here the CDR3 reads CASSSGHSENTIYF. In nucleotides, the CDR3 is TGTGCCAGCAGCTCGGGACATAGTGAAAACACCATATATTTT.

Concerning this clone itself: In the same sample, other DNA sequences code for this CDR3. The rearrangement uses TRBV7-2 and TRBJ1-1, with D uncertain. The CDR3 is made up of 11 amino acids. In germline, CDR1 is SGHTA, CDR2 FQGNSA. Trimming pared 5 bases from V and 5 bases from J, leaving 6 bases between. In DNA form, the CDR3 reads TGTGCCAGCAGCCCGAGGACTGAAGCTTTCTTT. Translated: CASSPRTEAFF. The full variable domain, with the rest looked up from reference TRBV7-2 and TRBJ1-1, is GAGVSQSPSNKVTEKGKDVELRCDPISGHTALYWYRQSLGQGLEFLIYFQGNSAPDKSGLPSDRFSAERTGGSVSTLTIQRTQQEDSAVYLCASSPRTEAFFGQGTRLTVV.

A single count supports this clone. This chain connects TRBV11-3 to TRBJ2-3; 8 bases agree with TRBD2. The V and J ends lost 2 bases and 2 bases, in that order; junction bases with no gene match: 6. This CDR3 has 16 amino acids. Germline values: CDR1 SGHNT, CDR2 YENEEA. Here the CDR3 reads CASSLMRGAPTDTQYF. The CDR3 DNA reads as TGTGCCAGCAGCTTAATGCGGGGGGCCCCCACAGATACGCAGTATTTT.

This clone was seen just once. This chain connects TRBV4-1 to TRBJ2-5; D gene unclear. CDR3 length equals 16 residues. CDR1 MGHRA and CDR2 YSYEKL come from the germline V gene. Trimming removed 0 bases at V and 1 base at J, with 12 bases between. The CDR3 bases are TGCGCCAGCAGCCAAGATCCTAACTACCGCCAAGAGACCCAGTACTTC. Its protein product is CASSQDPNYRQETQYF.

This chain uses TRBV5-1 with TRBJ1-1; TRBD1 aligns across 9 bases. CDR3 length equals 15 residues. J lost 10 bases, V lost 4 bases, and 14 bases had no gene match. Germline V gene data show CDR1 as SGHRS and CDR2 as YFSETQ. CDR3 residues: CASSLGGGQGWAAFF. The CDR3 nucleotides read TGCGCCAGCAGCCTGGGTGGGGGACAGGGATGGGCAGCTTTCTTT.